The TCR beta chain under discussion was sequenced for a study of identical twins' blood T cells. Study observations and caveats: Shared CDR3 clonotype counts tracked mainly the product of cloneset sizes.

Each CDR3 protein is one row after TCRdb ran MiXCR on the 5' RACE reads. The data hold 300,000 to 400,000 distinct CDR3 sequences, with roughly 30% observed a single time. Note on this clonotype: Antigen: not known.

Trimming removed 3 bases from V and 4 bases from J, with 7 bases in between. This CDR3 is 13 amino acids long. Sequenced sample: PBMCs. The clonotype originates from a woman aged 18 to 49 in good health. J is TRBJ1-5 and V is TRBV12-3 or TRBV12-4, with unresolved D. The CDR3 nucleotides are TGTGCCAGCAGTTTTCACCATAATCAGCCCCAGCATTTT. Protein product: CASSFHHNQPQHF.